This T cell receptor beta chain was sequenced in a study of blood T cell repertoires in COVID-19. Study-wide background: The study drew acute and convalescent COVID-19 samples from the United States, Italy and Spain. The analysed material was cDNA or gDNA that came from T cells, B-cell-depleted T cells, or PBMCs.

Per the original methods: Amplification from reference gene primers served as the basis for estimated nucleated cell counts. TCRdb's copy holds only in-frame clones and misses some; the assay was immunoSEQ multiplex PCR. For V, J and clone size, that table is used; D and trimming come from the DNA. The sample lists fewer than 350,000 clones, 85% occurring once. There are 13 residues in the CDR3. Germline loops: CDR1 WNHNN, CDR2 SYGVQD (reference sequence). The V end lost 5 bases, the J end lost 4 bases, and 12 bases lay between the germline ends. The genes are TRBV10-1 and TRBJ2-7; the D gene is possibly TRBD1 (5 bases). This TCR derives from a woman in her 50s with active or convalescent COVID-19. The source material was peripheral blood. The CDR3 here is CASSLTGRYEQYF. CDR3 nucleotide sequence: TGCGCCAGCAGTTTAACAGGACGTTACGAGCAGTACTTC.